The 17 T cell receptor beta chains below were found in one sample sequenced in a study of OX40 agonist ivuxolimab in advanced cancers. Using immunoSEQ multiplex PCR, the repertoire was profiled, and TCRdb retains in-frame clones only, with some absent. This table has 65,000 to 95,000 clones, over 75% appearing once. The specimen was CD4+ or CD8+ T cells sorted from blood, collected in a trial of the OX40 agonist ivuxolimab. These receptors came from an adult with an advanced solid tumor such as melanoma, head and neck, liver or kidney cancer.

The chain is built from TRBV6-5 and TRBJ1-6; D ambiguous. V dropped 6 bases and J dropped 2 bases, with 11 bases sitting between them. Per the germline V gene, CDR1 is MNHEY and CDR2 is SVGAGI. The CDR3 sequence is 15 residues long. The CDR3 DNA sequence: TGTGCCAGCAGAATACAGCGACCCTATAATTCACCCCTCCACTTT. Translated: CASRIQRPYNSPLHF.

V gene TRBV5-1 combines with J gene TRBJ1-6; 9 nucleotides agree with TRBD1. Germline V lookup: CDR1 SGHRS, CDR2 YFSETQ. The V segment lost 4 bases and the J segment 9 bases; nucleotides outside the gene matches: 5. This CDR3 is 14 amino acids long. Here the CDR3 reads CASSGQGYGSPLHF. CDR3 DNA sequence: TGCGCCAGCAGCGGACAGGGGTACGGTTCACCCCTCCACTTT.

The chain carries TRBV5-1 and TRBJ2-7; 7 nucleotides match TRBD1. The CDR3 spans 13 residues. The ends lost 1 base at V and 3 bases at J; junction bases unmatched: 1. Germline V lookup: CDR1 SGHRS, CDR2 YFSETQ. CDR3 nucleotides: TGCGCCAGCAGCTTGTCAGGGGGCTACGAGCAGTACTTC. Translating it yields CASSLSGGYEQYF.

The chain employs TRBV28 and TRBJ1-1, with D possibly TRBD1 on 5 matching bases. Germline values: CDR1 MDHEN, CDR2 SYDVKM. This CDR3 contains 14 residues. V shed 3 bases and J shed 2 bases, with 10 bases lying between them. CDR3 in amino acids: CASSLVTGNTEAFF. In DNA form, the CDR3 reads TGTGCCAGCAGTTTGGTTACAGGAAACACTGAAGCTTTCTTT.

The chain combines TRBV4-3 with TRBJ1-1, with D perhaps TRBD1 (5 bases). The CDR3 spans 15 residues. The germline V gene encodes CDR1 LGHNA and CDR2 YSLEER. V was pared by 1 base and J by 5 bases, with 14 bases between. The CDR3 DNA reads TGCGCCAGCAGCCAAGGATTCCAGGGTTGGACTGAAGCTTTCTTT. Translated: CASSQGFQGWTEAFF.

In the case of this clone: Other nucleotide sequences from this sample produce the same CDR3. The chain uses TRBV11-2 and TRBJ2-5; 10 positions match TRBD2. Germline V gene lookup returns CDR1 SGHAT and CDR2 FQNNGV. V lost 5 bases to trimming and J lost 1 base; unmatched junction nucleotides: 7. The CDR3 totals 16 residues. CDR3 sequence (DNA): TGTGCCAGCAGCCCCCGGACTAGCGGACTCCAAGAGACCCAGTACTTC. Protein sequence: CASSPRTSGLQETQYF.

CDR3 nucleotide sequence: TGTGCCAGCAGGGGGACAGACTATGGCTACACCTTC. Amino acids: CASRGTDYGYTF. This sequence joins TRBV7-9 and TRBJ1-2, with 7 bases matching TRBD1. The J segment lost 3 bases and the V segment lost 6 bases, leaving 1 base of the junction unmatched. This CDR3 has 12 amino acids. Germline V gene sequence: CDR1 SEHNR, CDR2 FQNEAQ (reference sequence).

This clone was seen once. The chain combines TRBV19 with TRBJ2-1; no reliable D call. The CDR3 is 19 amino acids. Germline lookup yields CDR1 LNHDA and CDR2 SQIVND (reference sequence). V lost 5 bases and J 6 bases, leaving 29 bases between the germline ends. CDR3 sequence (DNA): TGTGCCAGTAGTCCCCCGGCGCAGTTCGGAATCATTCTCGTCAATGAGCAGTTCTTC. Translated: CASSPPAQFGIILVNEQFF.

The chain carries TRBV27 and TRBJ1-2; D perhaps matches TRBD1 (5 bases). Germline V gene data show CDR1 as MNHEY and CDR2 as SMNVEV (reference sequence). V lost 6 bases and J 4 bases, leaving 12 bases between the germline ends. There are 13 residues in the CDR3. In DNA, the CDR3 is TGTGCCAGCAGCCTCCGGGGGGGCTATGGCTACACCTTC. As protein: CASSLRGGYGYTF.

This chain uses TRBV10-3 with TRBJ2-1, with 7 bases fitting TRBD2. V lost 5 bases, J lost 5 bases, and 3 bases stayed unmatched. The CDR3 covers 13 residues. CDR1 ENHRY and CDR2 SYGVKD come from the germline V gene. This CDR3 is CAISRGGDNEQFF. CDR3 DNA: TGTGCCATCAGTCGCGGGGGAGACAATGAGCAGTTCTTC.

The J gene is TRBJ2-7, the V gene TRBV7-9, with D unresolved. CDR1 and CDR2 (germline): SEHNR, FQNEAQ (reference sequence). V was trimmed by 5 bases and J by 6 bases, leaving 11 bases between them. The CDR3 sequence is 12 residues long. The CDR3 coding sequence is TGTGCCAGCAGCCTAGTTAGCTTCGAGCAGTACTTC. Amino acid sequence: CASSLVSFEQYF.

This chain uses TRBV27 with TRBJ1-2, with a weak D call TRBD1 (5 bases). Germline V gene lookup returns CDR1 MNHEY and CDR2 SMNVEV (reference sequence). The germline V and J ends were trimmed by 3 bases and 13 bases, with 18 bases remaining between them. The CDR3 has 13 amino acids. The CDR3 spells CASSLRGRQPSTF. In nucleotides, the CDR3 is TGTGCCAGCAGTTTGCGGGGGAGGCAGCCGTCCACCTTC.

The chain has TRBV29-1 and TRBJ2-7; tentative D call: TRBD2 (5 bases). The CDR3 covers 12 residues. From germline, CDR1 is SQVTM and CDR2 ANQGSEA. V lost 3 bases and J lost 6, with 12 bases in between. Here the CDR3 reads CSVDHGMGEQYF. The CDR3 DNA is TGCAGCGTTGACCACGGGATGGGCGAGCAGTACTTC.

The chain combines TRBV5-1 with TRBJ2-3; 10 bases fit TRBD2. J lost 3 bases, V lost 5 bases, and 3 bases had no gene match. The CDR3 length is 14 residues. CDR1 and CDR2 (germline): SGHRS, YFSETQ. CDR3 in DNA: TGCGCCAGCAGAGAGGGACTAGCGACAGATACGCAGTATTTT. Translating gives CASREGLATDTQYF.

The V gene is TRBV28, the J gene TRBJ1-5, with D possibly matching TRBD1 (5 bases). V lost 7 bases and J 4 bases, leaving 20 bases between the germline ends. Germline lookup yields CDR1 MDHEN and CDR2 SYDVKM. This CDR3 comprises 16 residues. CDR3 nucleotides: TGTGCCAGCACCCCTCCTGGGGGGGAGGGAAATCAGCCCCAGCATTTT. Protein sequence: CASTPPGGEGNQPQHF.

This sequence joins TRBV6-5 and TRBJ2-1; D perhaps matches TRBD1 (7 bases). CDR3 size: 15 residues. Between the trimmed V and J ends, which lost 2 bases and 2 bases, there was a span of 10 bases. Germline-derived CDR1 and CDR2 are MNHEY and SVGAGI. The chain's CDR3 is CASSYRGTAYNEQFF. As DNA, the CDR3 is TGTGCCAGCAGTTACCGCGGGACAGCCTACAATGAGCAGTTCTTC.

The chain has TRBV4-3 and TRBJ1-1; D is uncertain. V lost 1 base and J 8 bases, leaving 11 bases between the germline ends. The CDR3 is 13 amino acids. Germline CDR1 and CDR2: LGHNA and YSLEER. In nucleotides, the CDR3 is TGCGCCAGCAGCCAAGTTAATGCAGGAGAAGCTTTCTTT. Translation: CASSQVNAGEAFF.